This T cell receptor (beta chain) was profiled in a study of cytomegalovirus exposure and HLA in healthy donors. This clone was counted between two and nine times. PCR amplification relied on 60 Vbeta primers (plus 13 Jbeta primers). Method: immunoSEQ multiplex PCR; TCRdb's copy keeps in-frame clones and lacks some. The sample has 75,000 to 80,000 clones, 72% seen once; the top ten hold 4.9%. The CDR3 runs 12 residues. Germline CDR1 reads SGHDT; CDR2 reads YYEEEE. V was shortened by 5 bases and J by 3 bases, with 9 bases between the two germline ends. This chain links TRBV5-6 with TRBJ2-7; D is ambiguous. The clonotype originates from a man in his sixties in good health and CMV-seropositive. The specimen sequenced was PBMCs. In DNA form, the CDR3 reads TGTGCCAGCAGTTACCAGAACTACGAGCAGTACTTC. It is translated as CASSYQNYEQYF.